This record covers a single TCR beta chain. Antigen: not known. Three rounds of nested PCR, following a modified ARM-PCR protocol, produced the TCRbeta library. TCRdb re-called the multiplex PCR reads with MiXCR, one entry per CDR3 protein. Of roughly 120,000 distinct CDR3 sequences in the sample, roughly 75% were seen once. This record comes from a study of tumor and adjacent non-tumor tissue in lung cancer. Overall study findings and caveats: Top 100 clones took a larger repertoire share in normal lung. Significantly higher TCR diversity was found in tumor than normal lung. Patients with more diverse tumor TCRs had worse survival.

The template was RNA from unsorted bulk tissue. The CDR3 runs 12 residues. CDR1 DFQATT and CDR2 SNEGSKA come from the germline V gene (reference sequence). The V and J ends lost 2 bases and 8 bases respectively, with 9 bases between them. Material for sequencing was lung tumor tissue. The chain has TRBV20-1 and TRBJ2-2, with unresolved D. This receptor was obtained from a woman in her sixties or seventies with non-small cell lung cancer. CDR3 sequence: CSARYIRGELFF. As DNA, the CDR3 is TGCAGTGCTAGATATATCAGGGGGGAGCTGTTTTTT.